This TCR beta chain was identified in a study of CD8 T cells in Susac syndrome. This CDR3 has 13 amino acids. Germline CDR1 reads KGHDR; CDR2 reads SFDVKD. V lost 6 bases, J lost 9 bases, and 14 bases lay in between. Random hexamers were used to reverse transcribe an amount of roughly 0.5 to 1 ug RNA. TCRdb used MiXCR to reprocess the immunoSEQ multiplex PCR reads, holding one entry per CDR3 protein. Here the sample spans roughly 180,000 distinct CDR3 sequences, approximately 96% being singletons. TEMRA cells were FACS-enriched, with CD8+ and CD4+ T cells isolated negatively. The chain uses TRBV24-1 and TRBJ2-1; D perhaps matches TRBD1 (6 bases). Specimen: CD4+ T cells from PBMCs. This receptor was taken from a human donor in good health. CDR3 bases: TGTGCCACCAGTCACAGTACCAGGGGTGAGCAGTTCTTC. It translates to CATSHSTRGEQFF.